Listed below are T cell receptor beta chains from one sample, sequenced in a study of T-cell memory formation after mild COVID-19. TCRdb used MiXCR to reprocess the 5' RACE reads, holding one entry per CDR3 protein. Of hundreds of thousands of distinct CDR3 sequences detected, roughly 14% appear once; the ten largest clones hold around a fifth. The sequenced sample consisted of PBMCs or a T cell subset sorted from them (not recorded which). These receptors all come from a man aged 18 to 30 who had mild COVID-19 (a few samples of this study predate the infection). Cell type and time point are not known. Each CDR3 is given with its conserved first and last residue. Rows give clone size only sometimes, using once, few, many, or a class for an expanded clone.

TRBV5-1 few CASSLHTNVLNTEAFF
TRBV2 few CASKVAGGPIYEQYF
TRBV10-3 - CAISDRTGKGEQYF
TRBV15 - CATSRERGSPLHF
TRBV5-1 few CASSLTTGMVTQYF
TRBV29-1 - CSVEVVGGGGNEQYF
TRBV27 many CASSKGQGGSPQHF
TRBV10-3 - CAISESGREGEAFF
TRBV7-2 - CASSRDIQLYEQYF
TRBV12-3/TRBV12-4 few CASSLGHSNQPQHF
TRBV20-1 - CSAGAGVDQPQHF
TRBV9 - CASSLSVDQPQHF
TRBV20-1 few CSAVTNQETQYF
TRBV30 few CASQRGGESYEQYF
TRBV3-1 - CASMQRGVTDTQYF
TRBV27 many CASSLNGHGELFF
TRBV27 - CASSLRTLTPLHF
TRBV12-3/TRBV12-4 few CASSYWTGTGSNQPQHF
TRBV5-1 many CASSANPGQKNTEAFF
TRBV5-1 - CASSGGQGAPDTQYF
TRBV4-3 few CASSRLAGENEQFF
TRBV4-1 - CASSQGLAGAQETQYF